The sequence of this TCR beta chain was determined in a study of T cells in Graves' hyperthyroidism and ophthalmopathy. Study summary: Peripheral blood was taken when the disease was first diagnosed, before any treatment began. Notes on the study in general: Blood also contained most expanded thyroid clonotypes above 0.001. Ophthalmopathy got predicted by the model a median 6.5 months before its onset.

J lost 8 bases, V lost 8 bases, and 7 bases had no gene match. This CDR3 is 13 amino acids long. Germline-derived CDR1 and CDR2 are KGHSH and LQKENI. Ten or more counts support this clonotype. Its antigen is not known. Amplification targeted TCR beta CDR3 regions from RNA transcripts. HTBI primers were used for first-round RT-PCR of the TCR CDR3. TCRdb recomputed calls from the multiplex PCR reads with MiXCR, one row per CDR3 protein. The table includes 250,000 to 300,000 distinct CDR3 sequences, roughly an eighth detected once. Specimen: blood. The chain recombines TRBV18 with TRBJ1-4; TRBD1 matches at 8 bases. The TCR was taken from a woman aged 40 to 50 with Graves' hyperthyroidism. The DNA for the CDR3 is TGTGCCAGCACTCAGGGGGCTGAGGAAAAACTGTTTTTT. As protein: CASTQGAEEKLFF.